Sequencing of this TCR beta chain was carried out in a study of PD-1 blockade in mismatch repair-deficient tumors. Study details: Patients had some twelve mismatch repair-deficient cancer types, all previously treated and progressing. Points from the study as a whole: Tumor-resident clones, often absent from pretreatment blood, expanded after pembrolizumab and then contracted.

Trimming removed 0 bases at V and 0 bases at J, with 7 bases between. The CDR3 covers 15 residues. Germline assignment: CDR1 MNHNY and CDR2 SVGAGI (reference sequence). Concerning this clone: Its specificity is not known.

The data were produced by immunoSEQ multiplex PCR, yet TCRdb's version contains in-frame clones alone and is incomplete. The sample has about 38,000 clones; 85% are singletons. All patients were mismatch repair deficient, assessed by either PCR or immunohistochemistry. The chain carries TRBV6-6 and TRBJ2-3; D possibly corresponds to TRBD1 (6 bases). This receptor was taken from an adult with mismatch repair-deficient cancer. Sequencing used peripheral blood, obtained roughly 76 weeks after starting pembrolizumab. The CDR3 region is CASSYSTGSTDTQYF. CDR3 sequence (DNA): TGTGCCAGCAGTTACTCTACAGGGAGCACAGATACGCAGTATTTT.